The rows below give T cell receptor beta chains drawn from one sample of a study of beta chain features in type 1 diabetes. TCRdb keeps only in-frame clones here, not all; method: immunoSEQ multiplex PCR. The sample has 130,000 to 150,000 clones, less than 8.5% seen once; the top ten hold 1.3% to 1.5%. The specimen sequenced was central memory CD4+ T cells from blood. All receptors come from a woman aged 30 to 39 in good health. The CDR3 runs from the conserved cysteine through the conserved F or W. The D gene is left open where the match is weak. Rows may omit the clone size; those that give it use once, few, many or a size class.

D gene	clone size	J gene	V gene	CDR3 DNA	CDR3 protein
.	few	TRBJ2-5	TRBV28	TGTGCCAGCAGCTCCCAGGGTCGAGAGACCCAGTACTTC	CASSSQGRETQYF
.	few	TRBJ1-2	TRBV4-3	TGCGCCAGCAGCCAGGGGCCATCTAACTATGGCTACACCTTC	CASSQGPSNYGYTF
.	.	TRBJ1-5	TRBV28	TGTGCCAGCACCACAGATTTTTTGGACAGAAATCAGCCCCAGCATTTT	CASTTDFLDRNQPQHF
TRBD1	.	TRBJ1-1	TRBV11-3	TGTGCCAGCAGCCCTTCGGGACAGGCTAACACTGAAGCTTTCTTT	CASSPSGQANTEAFF
.	few	TRBJ2-3	TRBV19	TGTGCCAGTTCGGGACTCTCTAGCACAGATACGCAGTATTTT	CASSGLSSTDTQYF
.	few	TRBJ1-2	TRBV6-5	TGTGCCAGCAGTTACGAGGGAAGCGGGCTGCCCTACACCTTC	CASSYEGSGLPYTF
TRBD1	few	TRBJ2-1	TRBV20-1	TGCAGTACGACAGGGTACAATGAGCAGTTCTTC	CSTTGYNEQFF
TRBD1	few	TRBJ2-1	TRBV6-5	TGTGCCAGCAGTTCACCTCGGGACAGGGGGCTGAATGAGCAGTTCTTC	CASSSPRDRGLNEQFF
.	.	TRBJ1-1	TRBV6-5	TGTGCCAGCAGTTACGGCAGGGTAAACACTGAAGCTTTCTTT	CASSYGRVNTEAFF
.	.	TRBJ2-4	TRBV2	TGTGCCAGCAGGGCTTTGTCTAGCGAAGGCATTCAGTACTTC	CASRALSSEGIQYF
TRBD1	.	TRBJ1-2	TRBV4-2	TGTGCCAGCAGCCAAGGGATAGGGGGGACAGGGGGTTCTGACTATGGCTACACCTTC	CASSQGIGGTGGSDYGYTF
TRBD2	many	TRBJ2-7	TRBV29-1	TGCAGCGTTGCTGGACTAGCTTTTTACGAGCAGTACTTC	CSVAGLAFYEQYF
.	.	TRBJ2-2	TRBV6-6	TGTGCCAGCAGTGTACCGACGGGCACCGGGGAGCTGTTTTTT	CASSVPTGTGELFF
.	few	TRBJ1-2	TRBV28	TGTGCCAGCAGTTTCGATGCCCCCCAGGGCTCTAACTATGGCTACACCTTC	CASSFDAPQGSNYGYTF
.	many	TRBJ2-3	TRBV4-2	TGTGCCAGCAGCCAACGGGATACGCAGTATTTT	CASSQRDTQYF
TRBD1	few	TRBJ2-3	TRBV5-1	TGCGCCAGCAGCCAGGGGGATAGCACAGATACGCAGTATTTT	CASSQGDSTDTQYF
TRBD1	few	TRBJ2-5	TRBV7-9	TGTGCCAGCAGCCCCCGGACAGGGGGCGTGGAGACCCAGTACTTC	CASSPRTGGVETQYF
TRBD2	many	TRBJ2-5	TRBV28	TGTGCCAGCAGTCGATCAACTAGCGTCGGGGGAGAGACCCAGTACTTC	CASSRSTSVGGETQYF
TRBD1	.	TRBJ1-5	TRBV5-1	TGCGCCAGCAGAATTGACAGGGACCGCCCCCAGCATTTT	CASRIDRDRPQHF
TRBD1	.	TRBJ1-5	TRBV15	TGTGCCACCAGCAGAGATCGGGGGACAGCCCAGCATTTT	CATSRDRGTAQHF